This passage covers 25 T cell receptor beta chains from one sample sequenced in a study of early T cells in non-severe SARS-CoV-2 infection. MiXCR was run by TCRdb on the 5' RACE reads, yielding one entry per CDR3 protein. The table lists 60,000 to 90,000 distinct CDR3 sequences, more than 7.5% of them singletons. Sequencing was performed on whole blood. The source is an adult who was a healthcare worker with PCR-confirmed SARS-CoV-2 infection or an uninfected control (not recorded which).

There are many counts of this clonotype. The J gene is TRBJ1-1, the V gene TRBV28; D is unclear. V dropped 7 bases and J dropped 0 bases, with 3 bases sitting between them. Germline V CDR1 and CDR2: MDHEN, SYDVKM. There are 11 residues in the CDR3. CDR3 protein: CASTMNTEAFF. DNA for the CDR3: TGTGCCAGCACTATGAACACTGAAGCTTTCTTT.

This clonotype was seen only a few times. The V and J genes are TRBV29-1 and TRBJ2-2; D possibly corresponds to TRBD2 (6 bases). CDR1 SQVTM and CDR2 ANQGSEA come from the germline V gene. The CDR3 extends over 13 amino acids. Trimming took off 2 bases at V and 5 bases at J, with 9 bases between the two ends. The CDR3: CSVELRGTGELFF. CDR3 nucleotides: TGCAGCGTTGAATTGCGGGGAACCGGGGAGCTGTTTTTT.

The sample holds many counts of this clonotype. V usage is TRBV6-1 and J usage is TRBJ1-1; 7 bases match TRBD1. Germline assignment: CDR1 MNHNS and CDR2 SASEGT. After removal of 5 bases from V and 6 bases from J, the junction contained 9 bases not matched to a gene. CDR3 length equals 14 residues. CDR3 coding DNA: TGTGCCAGCAGTCGACAGGGAAGTAGGGCTGAAGCTTTCTTT. It translates to CASSRQGSRAEAFF.

This clonotype appeared a few times. The chain links TRBV20-1 to TRBJ2-1; 9 bases align to TRBD2. CDR1 and CDR2 from the germline V gene are DFQATT and SNEGSKA (reference sequence). This CDR3 region has 15 residues. The J segment lost 5 bases and the V segment lost 3 bases, leaving 8 bases of the junction unmatched. CDR3 DNA: TGCAGTGCTAGGGAGCCGGGACTAGCTCACAATGAGCAGTTCTTC. Its translation is CSAREPGLAHNEQFF.

This clonotype was observed at least ten times. CDR3 protein: CASSASGRGSYEQYF. In DNA, the CDR3 is TGTGCCAGCAGTGCTAGCGGGAGGGGGTCCTACGAGCAGTACTTC. The chain links TRBV27 to TRBJ2-7, with 12 bases lining up with TRBD2. This CDR3 has 15 residues. The J segment lost 1 base and the V segment lost 5 bases, leaving 3 bases of the junction unmatched. CDR1 MNHEY and CDR2 SMNVEV come from the germline V gene (reference sequence).

This clonotype was found many times. The genes are TRBV5-1 and TRBJ1-1, with D possibly TRBD1 on 5 matching bases. The ends were cut back, 8 bases at V and 4 bases at J, with 21 bases in the middle. Germline values: CDR1 SGHRS, CDR2 YFSETQ. This CDR3 has 15 residues. CDR3 coding DNA: TGCGCCAGACAAGACCCCGGGGGGTCAGGCACTGAAGCTTTCTTT. The encoded protein is CARQDPGGSGTEAFF.

In its sample, this clonotype was seen many times. The chain is built from TRBV14 and TRBJ2-1; 10 nucleotides agree with TRBD2. V shed 0 bases, J shed 0 bases, and the junction held 2 bases outside the gene matches. CDR1 is SGHDN, CDR2 FVKESK, per germline. The CDR3 sequence is 17 residues long. As DNA, the CDR3 is TGTGCCAGCAGCCAAGAACTAGCGGGATTCTCCTACAATGAGCAGTTCTTC. Translation gives CASSQELAGFSYNEQFF. The variable domain in full, with the rest retrieved from reference TRBV14 and TRBJ2-1, is EAGVTQFPSHSVIEKGQTVTLRCDPISGHDNLYWYRRVMGKEIKFLLHFVKESKQDESGMPNNRFLAERTGGTYSTLKVQPAELEDSGVYFCASSQELAGFSYNEQFFGPGTRLTVL.

This clonotype was detected ten times or more. The chain combines TRBV20-1 with TRBJ1-2; no firm D call. V gave up 6 bases and J gave up 4 bases, with 15 bases separating them. CDR3 length: 13 residues. Germline CDR1 reads DFQATT; CDR2 reads SNEGSKA (reference sequence). The CDR3 coding sequence is TGCAGTGCCCGGTCCGGGTCCCTCTATGGCTACACCTTC. Its protein product is CSARSGSLYGYTF.

This clonotype appeared a few times. The rearrangement links TRBV20-1 to TRBJ1-1, with D hard to call. Germline values: CDR1 DFQATT, CDR2 SNEGSKA (reference sequence). This CDR3 region has 14 residues. V shed 3 bases and J shed 8 bases, with 19 bases lying between them. The CDR3 DNA follows: TGCAGTGCTAGCCCTCGACTTCCCGACGTGGAAGCTTTCTTT. It specifies CSASPRLPDVEAFF.

On this clonotype: A much larger clone differs by one base, so this may be a read error. The V and J genes are TRBV28 and TRBJ2-2; 11 nucleotides match TRBD1. CDR3 length: 17 residues. Germline V gives CDR1 MDHEN, CDR2 SYDVKM. J was trimmed by 6 bases and V by 10 bases; bases with no gene match: 16. CDR3 nucleotides: TGTGCCAACAGCGATGGACAGGGGGCGACTTACTCCGGGGAGCTGTTTTTT. Residues: CANSDGQGATYSGELFF.

This clonotype appeared many times. The chain recombines TRBV19 with TRBJ1-2; a possible D gene is TRBD1 (6 bases). Germline assignment: CDR1 LNHDA and CDR2 SQIVND (reference sequence). Trimming cost V 7 bases and J 2 bases, with 11 bases left between them. This CDR3 has 13 residues. The CDR3 DNA reads as TGTGCCAGTACGTACGGACAGAACTATGGCTACACCTTC. Protein: CASTYGQNYGYTF.

This clonotype appeared a few times. V is TRBV20-1 and J is TRBJ2-1, with 10 bases lining up with TRBD1. Germline CDR1 is DFQATT and CDR2 is SNEGSKA (reference sequence). This CDR3 region has 13 residues. Trimming took 6 bases from V and 5 from J; bases not matched to a gene: 4. Here the CDR3 DNA reads TGCAGTGCCCGGACAGGGGGAAACAATGAGCAGTTCTTC. This encodes CSARTGGNNEQFF.

The gene calls are TRBV24-1 and TRBJ2-3, with 12 bases lining up with TRBD2. With V trimmed by 1 base and J by 3 bases, 1 base remained unmatched. Germline loops: CDR1 KGHDR, CDR2 SFDVKD. This CDR3 spans 16 amino acids. The CDR3 region has the DNA TGTGCCACCAGTGATTTTGGACTAGCGGGAACAGATACGCAGTATTTT. It translates to CATSDFGLAGTDTQYF.

In its sample, this clonotype was seen many times. The rearrangement uses TRBV27 and TRBJ1-5; no clear D gene. The CDR3 totals 15 residues. The V gene's germline CDR1 is MNHEY and CDR2 SMNVEV (reference sequence). Trimming took 2 bases from V and 0 from J, leaving 8 bases between them. Written as DNA, the CDR3 is TGTGCCAGCAGTTTACTGGCGGCTAGCAATCAGCCCCAGCATTTT. The encoded protein is CASSLLAASNQPQHF.

The chain recombines TRBV7-6 with TRBJ2-1, with TRBD2 matching over 13 bases. CDR3 length: 15 amino acids. Germline loops: CDR1 SGHVS, CDR2 FNYEAQ. With V trimmed by 6 bases and J by 7 bases, 6 bases remained unmatched. The CDR3 is CASSPGLAGKNEQFF. Here the CDR3 DNA reads TGTGCCAGCAGTCCGGGACTAGCGGGGAAAAATGAGCAGTTCTTC. Drawing the rest from reference TRBV7-6 and TRBJ2-1, the complete variable domain is GAGVSQSPRYKVTKRGQDVALRCDPISGHVSLYWYRQALGQGPEFLTYFNYEAQQDKSGLPNDRFSAERPEGSISTLTIQRTEQRDSAMYRCASSPGLAGKNEQFFGPGTRLTVL.

The rearrangement uses TRBV7-8 and TRBJ2-7; D is unclear. Germline CDR1 SGHVS, CDR2 FQNEAQ. With 2 bases removed from V and 2 bases from J, the gap between germline ends came to 4 bases. The CDR3 extends over 12 amino acids. CDR3 DNA: TGTGCCAGCAGCTTAATTGCCTACGAGCAGTACTTC. Protein product: CASSLIAYEQYF.

This clonotype showed up many times. The chain has TRBV10-2 and TRBJ1-5; D unclear. Germline V lookup: CDR1 WSHSY, CDR2 SAAADI. CDR3 length: 15 residues. Deletions cut 3 bases from V and 3 bases from J, with 12 bases between. This chain's CDR3 is CASSDRQTNNQPQHF. The CDR3 DNA follows: TGCGCCAGCAGTGATAGGCAGACCAACAATCAGCCCCAGCATTTT.

This clonotype was seen at least ten times. The rearrangement links TRBV29-1 to TRBJ2-7; 9 nucleotides match TRBD1. CDR3 size: 14 residues. CDR1 and CDR2 from the germline V gene are SQVTM and ANQGSEA. The V gene end was trimmed by 3 bases and the J gene end by 6 bases; junction bases not matched to a gene: 9. The CDR3 here is CSVDPGQGYCEQYF. DNA of the CDR3: TGCAGCGTTGACCCGGGACAGGGATATTGCGAGCAGTACTTC.

V gene TRBV12-3 or TRBV12-4 combines with J gene TRBJ2-5; 8 bases are shared with TRBD2. Losses at the gene ends were 5 bases for V and 1 base for J; bases not matched to a gene: 12. The CDR3 length is 17 residues. The CDR3 is CASSPRSGSGTQETQYF. The CDR3, as DNA: TGTGCCAGCAGTCCTCGATCCGGTAGCGGGACCCAAGAGACCCAGTACTTC.

This clonotype was observed at least ten times. The V and J genes are TRBV14 and TRBJ2-5; D not certain. This CDR3 spans 12 amino acids. Germline V gene lookup returns CDR1 SGHDN and CDR2 FVKESK. V was cut by 3 bases and J by 7 bases, with 9 bases left in between. In nucleotides, the CDR3 is TGTGCCAGCAGCCAGTTGTCGCGGACCCAGTACTTC. Its translation is CASSQLSRTQYF.

This clonotype was counted at least ten times. The rearrangement links TRBV18 to TRBJ1-2; 7 nucleotides agree with TRBD1. V lost 3 bases, J lost 8 bases, and 18 bases stayed unmatched. Per germline, CDR1 KGHSH and CDR2 LQKENI. The CDR3 consists of 17 residues. The DNA for the CDR3 is TGTGCCAGCTCACCGGCCCTGGCCAGGGGGACCTATAGGGGCTACACCTTC. Its protein is CASSPALARGTYRGYTF.

This clonotype has at least ten counts. The V and J genes are TRBV7-9 and TRBJ2-7; 9 positions match TRBD2. Germline CDR1 is SEHNR and CDR2 is FQNEAQ (reference sequence). V lost 1 base to trimming and J lost 0 bases; unmatched junction nucleotides: 1. This CDR3 region has 15 residues. The chain's CDR3 is CASSLGSGSSYEQYF. The DNA for the CDR3 is TGTGCCAGCAGCTTAGGTAGCGGGAGCTCCTACGAGCAGTACTTC.

This clonotype was observed many times. The V and J genes are TRBV28 and TRBJ1-5; D gene unclear. This CDR3 contains 11 residues. Trimming removed 9 bases from V and 5 bases from J, with 8 bases in between. CDR1 is MDHEN, CDR2 SYDVKM, per germline. The CDR3 region is CASSVHQPQHF. Here the CDR3 DNA reads TGTGCCAGTTCGGTTCATCAGCCCCAGCATTTT.

J is TRBJ2-5 and V is TRBV30, with a possible D match to TRBD2 (6 bases). V was shortened by 0 bases and J by 0 bases, with 11 bases between the two germline ends. Germline V gives CDR1 GTSNPN, CDR2 SVGIG (reference sequence). The length of the CDR3 is 15 residues. In DNA form, the CDR3 reads TGTGCCTGGAGTGTAGGGCGGGGCAACCAAGAGACCCAGTACTTC. This encodes CAWSVGRGNQETQYF.

This clonotype has more than one count but fewer than ten. The chain recombines TRBV20-1 with TRBJ2-5, with D tentatively TRBD2 (6 bases). The ends were cut back, 6 bases at V and 0 bases at J, with 17 bases in the middle. There are 15 residues in the CDR3. In germline, CDR1 is DFQATT, CDR2 SNEGSKA (reference sequence). The CDR3 sequence: CSAWDLLTHQETQYF. The CDR3 DNA sequence: TGCAGTGCGTGGGACTTACTAACTCACCAAGAGACCCAGTACTTC.